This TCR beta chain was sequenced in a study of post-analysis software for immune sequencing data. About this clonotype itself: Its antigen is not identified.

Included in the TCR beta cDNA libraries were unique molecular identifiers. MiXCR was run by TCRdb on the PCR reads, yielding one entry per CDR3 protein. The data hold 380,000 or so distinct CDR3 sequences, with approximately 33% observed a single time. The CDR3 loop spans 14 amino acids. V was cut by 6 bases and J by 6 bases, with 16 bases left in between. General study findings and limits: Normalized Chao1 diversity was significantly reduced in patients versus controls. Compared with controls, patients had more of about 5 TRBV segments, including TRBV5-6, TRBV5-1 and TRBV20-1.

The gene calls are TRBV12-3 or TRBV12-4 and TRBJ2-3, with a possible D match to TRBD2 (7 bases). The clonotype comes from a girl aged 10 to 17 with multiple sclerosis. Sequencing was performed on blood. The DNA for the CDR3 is TGTGCCAGCAGCATGGGGGGGGGCGAGGATACGCAGTATTTT. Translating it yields CASSMGGGEDTQYF.